The 21 T cell receptor beta chains presented below share a single source sample, sequenced in a study of T cells in localized non-small cell lung cancer. Here immunoSEQ multiplex PCR was the method, and the copy in TCRdb shows in-frame clones only, minus some. The sample contains tens of thousands of clones, approximately 86% of which appear only once. The sample consisted of peripheral blood, taken before any cancer treatment. The receptor set was obtained from a woman aged 18-49 years with stage III lung adenocarcinoma.

This chain links TRBV7-3 with TRBJ2-3, with D tentatively TRBD1 or TRBD2 (5 bases each). Germline loops: CDR1 SGHTA, CDR2 FQGTGA. V lost 5 bases and J lost 6, with 18 bases in between. The CDR3 is 15 amino acids. DNA of the CDR3: TGTGCCAGCAGCCCCCGGGACCGGGGATCGGATACGCAGTATTTT. Its translation: CASSPRDRGSDTQYF.

The chain employs TRBV6-1 and TRBJ2-1, with D possibly being TRBD1 (5 bases). CDR1 and CDR2 (germline): MNHNS, SASEGT. This CDR3 is built from 14 residues. Trimming stripped 5 bases from V and 5 bases from J, with 13 bases between. The DNA of the CDR3 is TGTGCCAGCAGTAAGATAACAGGCAACAATGAGCAGTTCTTC. Translated, it gives CASSKITGNNEQFF.

The chain uses TRBV2 and TRBJ1-6; D unresolved. Germline V lookup: CDR1 SNHLY, CDR2 FYNNEI. The V end was cut by 2 bases, the J end by 10 bases, with 15 bases between. The CDR3 spans 15 residues. CDR3 region: CASSERSGRGSPLHF. Here the CDR3 DNA reads TGTGCCAGCAGTGAACGGTCGGGTCGTGGGTCACCCCTCCACTTT.

The CDR3 DNA follows: TGTGCCAGCAGTGAAAAGTGGGGTCCCTATGGCTACACCTTC. It codes for CASSEKWGPYGYTF. The chain carries TRBV2 and TRBJ1-2; unclear D gene. The CDR3 sequence is 14 residues long. Trimming pared 2 bases from V and 4 bases from J, leaving 11 bases between. Germline V CDR1 and CDR2: SNHLY, FYNNEI.

This clone turned up a few times. The chain joins TRBV9 to TRBJ1-6; D gene uncertain. Per the germline V gene, CDR1 is SGDLS and CDR2 is YYNGEE. Deletions cut 4 bases from V and 3 bases from J, with 5 bases between. There are 13 residues in the CDR3. CDR3 in amino acids: CASSLDYNSPLHF. The CDR3 DNA is TGTGCCAGCAGCTTGGACTATAATTCACCCCTCCACTTT.

This clone was recorded a few times. V gene TRBV29-1 combines with J gene TRBJ2-5; maybe TRBD1 (6 bases). There are 15 residues in the CDR3. Per the germline V gene, CDR1 is SQVTM and CDR2 is ANQGSEA. With 8 bases removed from V and 2 bases from J, the gap between germline ends came to 21 bases. The CDR3: CSTRRGNAPQETQYF. Here the CDR3 DNA reads TGCAGCACACGAAGGGGGAACGCGCCTCAAGAGACCCAGTACTTC.

This chain joins TRBV7-9 and TRBJ1-1; 9 bases match TRBD1. J lost 5 bases, V lost 5 bases, and 6 bases had no gene match. The germline V gene has CDR1 SEHNR and CDR2 FQNEAQ (reference sequence). This CDR3 region has 14 residues. CDR3 in amino acids: CASSPGQGWTEAFF. The CDR3 DNA follows: TGTGCCAGCAGCCCAGGACAGGGGTGGACTGAAGCTTTCTTT.

The chain has TRBV7-2 and TRBJ1-2; no reliable D call. Germline CDR1 is SGHTA and CDR2 is FQGNSA. V dropped 11 bases and J dropped 0 bases, with 16 bases sitting between them. This CDR3 region has 14 residues. The CDR3 DNA is TGTGCCTCTACCGGGATGGCCGCTAACTATGGCTACACCTTC. Residues: CASTGMAANYGYTF. Looking up the rest from reference TRBV7-2 and TRBJ1-2 gives the full variable domain: GAGVSQSPSNKVTEKGKDVELRCDPISGHTALYWYRQSLGQGLEFLIYFQGNSAPDKSGLPSDRFSAERTGGSVSTLTIQRTQQEDSAVYLCASTGMAANYGYTFGSGTRLTVV.

The chain recombines TRBV6-1 with TRBJ1-1; a weak D match, TRBD1 (5 bases). The V and J ends lost 6 bases and 3 bases respectively, with 11 bases between them. The germline gives CDR1 MNHNS, CDR2 SASEGT. The CDR3 is 13 residues long. The CDR3 DNA follows: TGTGCCAGCAGCACGACAGTAGACACTGAAGCTTTCTTT. Translated: CASSTTVDTEAFF.

The genes are TRBV13 and TRBJ2-7; D tentatively reads TRBD1 or TRBD2 (5 bases each). V was trimmed by 0 bases and J by 3 bases, leaving 9 bases between them. Germline CDR1 reads PRHDT; CDR2 reads FYEKMQ (reference sequence). This CDR3 contains 14 residues. CDR3 nucleotides: TGTGCCAGCAGCTTAGGGGGACCTCTCTACGAGCAGTACTTC. Residues: CASSLGGPLYEQYF.

The rearrangement uses TRBV5-4 and TRBJ2-4; 7 bases agree with TRBD1. J lost 6 bases, V lost 0 bases, and 0 bases had no gene match. The CDR3 has 13 amino acids. Looked up from germline, CDR1 is SGHNT and CDR2 is YYREEE (reference sequence). The chain's CDR3 is CASSLDRGNIQYF. The DNA of the CDR3 is TGTGCCAGCAGCTTGGACAGGGGAAACATTCAGTACTTC.

J is TRBJ2-7 and V is TRBV5-4; D remains ambiguous. CDR1 is SGHNT and CDR2 is YYREEE in the germline V gene (reference sequence). The CDR3 totals 12 residues. V was shortened by 7 bases and J by 0 bases, with 8 bases between the two germline ends. The CDR3 DNA is TGTGCCAGCGGCCCGAGCTCCTACGAGCAGTACTTC. Translation gives CASGPSSYEQYF.

This rearrangement joins TRBV7-2 to TRBJ1-2; tentatively, D is TRBD1 (5 bases). V was clipped by 0 bases and J by 5 bases, with 16 bases between them. The germline V gene encodes CDR1 SGHTA and CDR2 FQGNSA. This CDR3 has 16 amino acids. In DNA, the CDR3 is TGTGCCAGCAGCTTAGCCGGGACCGGGGTGTCGTATGGCTACACCTTC. It encodes CASSLAGTGVSYGYTF.

This chain connects TRBV29-1 to TRBJ1-2, with D perhaps TRBD1 (6 bases). The V end was cut by 6 bases, the J end by 2 bases, with 13 bases between. Germline V CDR1 and CDR2: SQVTM, ANQGSEA. CDR3 size: 13 residues. In nucleotides, the CDR3 is TGCAGCGTCGCGACTACAGGGAACTATGGCTACACCTTC. As protein: CSVATTGNYGYTF.

This sequence joins TRBV5-6 and TRBJ1-1; tentative D call: TRBD1 (6 bases). The V end was cut by 3 bases, the J end by 3 bases, with 9 bases between. CDR1 is SGHDT and CDR2 is YYEEEE in the germline V gene. The CDR3 runs to 13 residues. The CDR3 DNA reads TGTGCCAGCAGCTGGGGGCGGGACACTGAAGCTTTCTTT. Translated: CASSWGRDTEAFF.

The chain recombines TRBV30 with TRBJ1-5; 9 bases match TRBD1. The CDR3 contains 13 residues. Trimming removed 2 bases from V and 7 bases from J; junction bases left unmatched: 3. Per the germline V gene, CDR1 is GTSNPN and CDR2 is SVGIG (reference sequence). CDR3 sequence (DNA): TGTGCCTGGAGTAGGGGACAGGGCCAGCCCCAGCATTTT. Its translation: CAWSRGQGQPQHF.

This chain joins TRBV19 and TRBJ2-3, with 9 bases that match TRBD2. The CDR3 spans 15 residues. J gave up 0 bases and V 5 bases, and 3 bases lay outside the gene matches. The germline CDR1 and CDR2 sequences are LNHDA and SQIVND (reference sequence). The CDR3 here is CASSLAGSSTDTQYF. DNA for the CDR3: TGTGCCAGTAGTCTAGCGGGGTCTAGCACAGATACGCAGTATTTT. Full variable domain (outside the CDR3, taken from reference TRBV19 and TRBJ2-3): DGGITQSPKYLFRKEGQNVTLSCEQNLNHDAMYWYRQDPGQGLRLIYYSQIVNDFQKGDIAEGYSVSREKKESFPLTVTSAQKNPTAFYLCASSLAGSSTDTQYFGPGTRLTVL.

This chain links TRBV30 with TRBJ1-1; TRBD1 agrees at 7 bases. Per the germline V gene, CDR1 is GTSNPN and CDR2 is SVGIG (reference sequence). This CDR3 spans 12 amino acids. With V trimmed by 3 bases and J by 5 bases, 3 bases remained unmatched. CDR3 nucleotides: TGTGCCTGGAGGGAGGGGGCGACTGAAGCTTTCTTT. Its translation: CAWREGATEAFF.

This clone was picked up one time. The gene calls are TRBV9 and TRBJ2-1; 8 bases are shared with TRBD1. The CDR3 totals 15 residues. In germline, CDR1 is SGDLS, CDR2 YYNGEE. Losses at the gene ends were 3 bases for V and 1 base for J; bases not matched to a gene: 3. This CDR3 reads CASSAQGESYNEQFF. CDR3 DNA sequence: TGTGCCAGCAGCGCACAGGGGGAATCCTACAATGAGCAGTTCTTC.

This clone has more than one count but fewer than ten. The chain is built from TRBV5-4 and TRBJ1-6, with D unclear. Germline-derived CDR1 and CDR2 are SGHNT and YYREEE (reference sequence). Trimming pared 4 bases from V and 8 bases from J, leaving 10 bases between. This CDR3 has 13 amino acids. As DNA, the CDR3 is TGTGCCAGCAGCAGCAGTGCTGATTCACCCCTCCACTTT. Translated, it gives CASSSSADSPLHF.

DNA for the CDR3: TGTGCCAGCAGCCGGACAGGGATCAACTATGGCTACACCTTC. This gives the protein CASSRTGINYGYTF. The chain joins TRBV5-6 to TRBJ1-2; 8 nucleotides match TRBD1. The CDR3 length is 14 residues. Germline V lookup: CDR1 SGHDT, CDR2 YYEEEE. Losses at the gene ends were 4 bases for V and 2 bases for J; bases not matched to a gene: 4.